The 20 T cell receptor beta chains below come from one sample, sequenced in a study of blood T cell repertoires in COVID-19. Produced via immunoSEQ multiplex PCR; TCRdb's table is partial and in-frame only. The sample comprises 90,000 or so clones, 72% of which are singletons, and about an eighth rests with the top ten. Sequencing was performed on peripheral blood. These receptors were taken from an elderly woman with acute or convalescent COVID-19.

This chain links TRBV27 with TRBJ1-4, with a possible D match to TRBD1 (5 bases). Per germline, CDR1 MNHEY and CDR2 SMNVEV (reference sequence). The germline V and J ends were trimmed by 6 bases and 7 bases, with 9 bases remaining between them. The CDR3 runs to 12 residues. CDR3 DNA sequence: TGTGCCAGCAGGGGGACTCTTGAAAAACTGTTTTTT. Translation gives CASRGTLEKLFF.

Comment on this clone: Different DNA sequences within this sample yield the same CDR3. The chain combines TRBV5-1 with TRBJ2-1; D call uncertain. From germline, CDR1 is SGHRS and CDR2 YFSETQ. The germline V and J ends were trimmed by 0 bases and 7 bases, with 5 bases remaining between them. The CDR3 has 12 amino acids. CDR3 nucleotides: TGCGCCAGCAGCTTGGAGAGGAATGAGCAGTTCTTC. Residues: CASSLERNEQFF.

The chain carries TRBV25-1 and TRBJ1-1; D remains unclear. Trimming shortened V by 4 bases and J by 1 base, and 7 bases separated the two germline ends. This CDR3 contains 13 residues. Germline V gene data show CDR1 as MGHDK and CDR2 as SYGVNS. CDR3 nucleotides: TGTGCCAGCAGTGTGTCGGGGAACACTGAAGCTTTCTTT. Its protein is CASSVSGNTEAFF. The variable domain in full, completed from reference TRBV25-1 and TRBJ1-1, reads EADIYQTPRYLVIGTGKKITLECSQTMGHDKMYWYQQDPGMELHLIHYSYGVNSTEKGDLSSESTVSRIRTEHFPLTLESARPSHTSQYLCASSVSGNTEAFFGQGTRLTVV.

The V and J genes are TRBV6-2 or TRBV6-3 and TRBJ1-3; D gene uncertain. The CDR3 has 14 amino acids. Trimming shortened V by 6 bases and J by 4 bases, and 13 bases separated the two germline ends. Germline V CDR1 and CDR2: MNHEY, SVGEGT. CDR3 region: CASSFQTGGNTIYF. The CDR3 DNA sequence: TGTGCCAGCAGCTTCCAGACTGGGGGAAACACCATATATTTT.

The rearrangement joins TRBV2 to TRBJ1-2; perhaps TRBD1 as D (6 bases). There are 12 residues in the CDR3. Trimming left V 3 bases short and J 7 bases short, with 9 bases between. The germline CDR1 and CDR2 sequences are SNHLY and FYNNEI. CDR3 DNA sequence: TGTGCCAGCAGTGACAGGGGCACTGGCTACACCTTC. Its translation is CASSDRGTGYTF.

This chain joins TRBV5-1 and TRBJ1-5; D is undetermined. V was trimmed by 4 bases and J by 6 bases, leaving 14 bases between them. This CDR3 has 14 residues. Germline assignment: CDR1 SGHRS and CDR2 YFSETQ. CDR3 DNA sequence: TGCGCCAGCAGCGAGGGAATTCGGGGTCAGCCCCAGCATTTT. It codes for CASSEGIRGQPQHF.

DNA for the CDR3: TGTGCCAGCAGCTTAGTACAGGGTAGCTACCAAGAGACCCAGTACTTC. This sequence encodes CASSLVQGSYQETQYF. The chain recombines TRBV7-6 with TRBJ2-5, with a weak D call TRBD1 (6 bases). Trimming took 1 base from V and 0 from J, leaving 12 bases between them. This CDR3 spans 16 amino acids. Germline loops: CDR1 SGHVS, CDR2 FNYEAQ. The variable domain in full, completed from reference TRBV7-6 and TRBJ2-5, reads GAGVSQSPRYKVTKRGQDVALRCDPISGHVSLYWYRQALGQGPEFLTYFNYEAQQDKSGLPNDRFSAERPEGSISTLTIQRTEQRDSAMYRCASSLVQGSYQETQYFGPGTRLLVL.

The chain has TRBV30 and TRBJ1-1; D ambiguous. Trimming removed 2 bases from V and 2 bases from J, with 6 bases in between. This CDR3 comprises 12 residues. The germline gives CDR1 GTSNPN, CDR2 SVGIG (reference sequence). This chain's CDR3 is CAWSFGNTEAFF. Written as DNA, the CDR3 is TGTGCCTGGAGTTTCGGTAACACTGAAGCTTTCTTT.

V and J are TRBV27 and TRBJ2-1; 11 positions agree with TRBD2. Germline V CDR1 and CDR2: MNHEY, SMNVEV (reference sequence). The CDR3 extends over 17 amino acids. After removal of 2 bases from V and 9 bases from J, the junction contained 12 bases not matched to a gene. The CDR3 DNA reads TGTGCCAGCAGTTTACTAGCGGGGGGTACCTTCGGGAGTGAGCAGTTCTTC. This encodes CASSLLAGGTFGSEQFF.

The genes are TRBV5-1 and TRBJ1-1; D unresolved. The CDR3 length is 14 residues. V dropped 0 bases and J dropped 0 bases, with 6 bases sitting between them. Looked up from germline, CDR1 is SGHRS and CDR2 is YFSETQ. The CDR3 region has the DNA TGCGCCAGCAGCTTGGGCCCGGTGAACACTGAAGCTTTCTTT. Translation: CASSLGPVNTEAFF.

V and J are TRBV11-2 and TRBJ1-2; 8 nucleotides line up with TRBD1. The germline CDR1 and CDR2 sequences are SGHAT and FQNNGV. The ends lost 5 bases at V and 3 bases at J; junction bases unmatched: 8. The CDR3 is 15 amino acids. The CDR3 nucleotides are TGTGCCAGCAGCCTCGGACAGGGATGGGACTATGGCTACACCTTC. Translating gives CASSLGQGWDYGYTF.

The CDR3 here is CSALDLWETQYF. The CDR3 region has the DNA TGCAGCGCCCTGGACTTATGGGAGACCCAGTACTTC. This chain joins TRBV29-1 and TRBJ2-5; the D gene is possibly TRBD2 (5 bases). Trimming took 7 bases from V and 5 from J, leaving 14 bases between them. CDR1 is SQVTM and CDR2 is ANQGSEA in the germline V gene. This CDR3 region has 12 residues. Based on the CDR3 plus reference TRBV29-1 and TRBJ2-5, the full variable domain is SAVISQKPSRDICQRGTSLTIQCQVDSQVTMMFWYRQQPGQSLTLIATANQGSEATYESGFVIDKFPISRPNLTFSTLTVSNMSPEDSSIYLCSALDLWETQYFGPGTRLLVL.

The chain is built from TRBV6-2 or TRBV6-3 and TRBJ2-1, with D unresolved. This CDR3 has 13 residues. Germline CDR1 MNHEY, CDR2 SVGEGT. V lost 4 bases, J lost 8 bases, and 12 bases lay in between. For the CDR3, the DNA is TGTGCCAGCAGTTCTTACTGGTTCGATGAGCAGTTCTTC. Residues: CASSSYWFDEQFF.

The chain has TRBV5-6 and TRBJ2-7, with D possibly matching TRBD1 (6 bases). Trimming stripped 4 bases from V and 6 bases from J, with 17 bases between. Germline V lookup: CDR1 SGHDT, CDR2 YYEEEE. The CDR3 extends over 14 amino acids. The CDR3 here is CASSVLDRIGEQYF. CDR3 nucleotide sequence: TGTGCCAGCAGCGTTCTCGACAGGATCGGCGAGCAGTACTTC.

The chain combines TRBV10-3 with TRBJ2-5; the match to TRBD1 covers 11 bases. The CDR3 is 18 residues long. The V gene's germline CDR1 is ENHRY and CDR2 SYGVKD. Trimming removed 4 bases from V and 0 bases from J; junction bases left unmatched: 10. The CDR3: CAISAGTGGDLYQETQYF. The DNA of the CDR3 is TGTGCCATCAGTGCCGGGACAGGGGGTGATTTGTACCAAGAGACCCAGTACTTC.

The V gene is TRBV28, the J gene TRBJ1-5, with a possible D match to TRBD1 (5 bases). The CDR3 loop spans 12 amino acids. Trimming shortened V by 6 bases and J by 11 bases, and 14 bases separated the two germline ends. CDR1 is MDHEN, CDR2 SYDVKM, per germline. CDR3 bases: TGTGCCAGCAGGGACCCGGGGGAGGCCCAGCATTTT. Protein product: CASRDPGEAQHF.

The chain has TRBV28 and TRBJ1-1, with 7 bases lining up with TRBD1. After removal of 5 bases from V and 1 base from J, the junction contained 7 bases not matched to a gene. Germline V gene data show CDR1 as MDHEN and CDR2 as SYDVKM. The CDR3 spans 15 residues. CDR3 bases: TGTGCCAGCAGTAAATCAGGGGGGTCGAACACTGAAGCTTTCTTT. This codes for CASSKSGGSNTEAFF.

This clone came up a few times. The chain has TRBV28 and TRBJ1-5; 8 bases are shared with TRBD1. The length of the CDR3 is 15 residues. Germline V gives CDR1 MDHEN, CDR2 SYDVKM. V shed 5 bases and J 9 bases; nucleotides not matched to a gene: 12. The CDR3 here is CASSPPGGGRWPQHF. The CDR3 DNA sequence: TGTGCCAGCAGTCCGCCAGGGGGCGGTCGTTGGCCCCAGCATTTT.

This chain uses TRBV5-5 with TRBJ1-4, with D possibly matching TRBD1 (5 bases). The CDR3 spans 15 residues. Germline assignment: CDR1 SGHKS and CDR2 YYEKEE (reference sequence). The V end was cut by 3 bases, the J end by 2 bases, with 11 bases between. In DNA form, the CDR3 reads TGTGCCAGCAGCTCCTTAGGGGTGACTAATGAAAAACTGTTTTTT. Protein: CASSSLGVTNEKLFF. The entire variable domain, with the rest obtained from reference TRBV5-5 and TRBJ1-4, is as follows: DAGVTQSPTHLIKTRGQQVTLRCSPISGHKSVSWYQQVLGQGPQFIFQYYEKEERGRGNFPDRFSARQFPNYSSELNVNALLLGDSALYLCASSSLGVTNEKLFFGSGTQLSVL.

The rearrangement joins TRBV19 to TRBJ1-2, with D possibly TRBD1 on 6 matching bases. Per the germline V gene, CDR1 is LNHDA and CDR2 is SQIVND (reference sequence). There are 13 residues in the CDR3. The V end lost 9 bases, the J end lost 4 bases, and 15 bases lay between the germline ends. The CDR3 here is CASRSQGSYGYTF. In DNA form, the CDR3 reads TGTGCCAGCCGATCACAGGGATCCTATGGCTACACCTTC.